This TCR beta chain was sequenced for a study of T cell changes during pregnancy in multiple sclerosis. Profiled with immunoSEQ multiplex PCR; TCRdb holds only in-frame clones, not every one. The sample contains about 59,000 clones, 85% to 95% of which appear only once. CDR1 is MNHEY and CDR2 is SMNVEV in the germline V gene (reference sequence). The V end lost 5 bases, the J end lost 4 bases, and 14 bases lay between the germline ends. CDR3 length equals 14 residues. This clone was found a few times. The receptor was isolated from a female donor with multiple sclerosis, enrolled in a pregnancy study. The sample was CD8+ T cells from peripheral blood mononuclear cells, taken in the third trimester of pregnancy. V usage is TRBV27 and J usage is TRBJ1-1, with a weak D call TRBD1 (5 bases). The CDR3 DNA sequence: TGTGCCAGCAGTCCATTTCCAGGGTCCACTGAAGCTTTCTTT. Encoded protein: CASSPFPGSTEAFF.